This TCR beta chain was documented in a study of response to subunit inactivated influenza vaccine. TCRdb ran MiXCR on the RT-PCR reads and lists one entry per CDR3 protein. The sample has under 200,000 distinct CDR3 sequences, about 12% seen once. This clonotype appeared many times. One end of the junction fails to match germline, which may point to a read error. The germline V gene encodes CDR1 SGHAT and CDR2 FQNNGV. The CDR3 loop spans 13 amino acids. This sample was shared with a second study, whose subject was T cells expressing NK-cell markers. From that report: TCR beta cDNA was made by 5'RACE template switching with UMIs. Sorting of alpha-beta TCR T cells alone was achieved in several experiments with an anti-gamma-delta TCR antibody. For four donors, these clonotypes were likewise the leading ones in the CD3+CD56-NKG2C+ fraction. What remained unclear was the HCMV specificity of expanded NKG2C+ T cell clones.

The sequences come from CD8+ T cells sorted from PBMCs, collected 11 to 12 days after vaccination. V is TRBV11-2 and J is TRBJ2-7; 7 positions match TRBD2. The source of this sequence is a man aged 50-60 years who received an inactivated influenza vaccine. CDR3 DNA: TGTGCCAGCAGTTTAGGCGGGAGCTACGAGCAGTACTTC. This encodes CASSLGGSYEQYF.